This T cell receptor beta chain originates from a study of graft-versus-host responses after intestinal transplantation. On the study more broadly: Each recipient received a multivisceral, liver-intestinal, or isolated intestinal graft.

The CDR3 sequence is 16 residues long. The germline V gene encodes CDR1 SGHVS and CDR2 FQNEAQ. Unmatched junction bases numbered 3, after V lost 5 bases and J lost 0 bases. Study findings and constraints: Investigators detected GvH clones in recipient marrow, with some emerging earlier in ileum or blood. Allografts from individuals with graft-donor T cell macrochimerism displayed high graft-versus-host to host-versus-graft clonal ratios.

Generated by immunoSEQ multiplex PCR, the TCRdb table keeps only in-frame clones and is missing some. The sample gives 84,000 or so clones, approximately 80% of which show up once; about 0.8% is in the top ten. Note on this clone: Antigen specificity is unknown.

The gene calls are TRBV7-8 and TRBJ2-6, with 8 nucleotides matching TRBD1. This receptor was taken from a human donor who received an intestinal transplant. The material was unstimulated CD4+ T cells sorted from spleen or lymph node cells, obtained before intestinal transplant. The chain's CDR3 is CASSRDRISGANVLTF. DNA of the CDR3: TGTGCCAGCAGCCGGGACAGGATCTCTGGGGCCAACGTCCTGACTTTC.